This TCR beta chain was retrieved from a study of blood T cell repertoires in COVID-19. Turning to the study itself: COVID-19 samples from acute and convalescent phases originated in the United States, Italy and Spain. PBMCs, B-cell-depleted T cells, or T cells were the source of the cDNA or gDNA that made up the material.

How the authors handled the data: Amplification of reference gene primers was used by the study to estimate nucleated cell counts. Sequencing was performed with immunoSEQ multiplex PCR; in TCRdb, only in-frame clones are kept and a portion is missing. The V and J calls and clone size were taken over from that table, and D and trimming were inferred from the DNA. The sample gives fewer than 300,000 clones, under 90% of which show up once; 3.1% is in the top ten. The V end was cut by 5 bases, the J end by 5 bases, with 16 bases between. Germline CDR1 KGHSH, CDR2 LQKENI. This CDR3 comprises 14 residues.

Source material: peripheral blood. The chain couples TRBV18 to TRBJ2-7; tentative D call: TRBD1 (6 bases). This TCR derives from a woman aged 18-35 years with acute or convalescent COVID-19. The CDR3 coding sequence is TGTGCCAGCTCAGTCCATCAGGGGCAAGACGAGCAGTACTTC. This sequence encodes CASSVHQGQDEQYF. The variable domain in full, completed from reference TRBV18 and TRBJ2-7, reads NAGVMQNPRHLVRRRGQEARLRCSPMKGHSHVYWYRQLPEEGLKFMVYLQKENIIDESGMPKERFSAEFPKEGPSILRIQQVVRGDSAAYFCASSVHQGQDEQYFGPGTRLTVT.